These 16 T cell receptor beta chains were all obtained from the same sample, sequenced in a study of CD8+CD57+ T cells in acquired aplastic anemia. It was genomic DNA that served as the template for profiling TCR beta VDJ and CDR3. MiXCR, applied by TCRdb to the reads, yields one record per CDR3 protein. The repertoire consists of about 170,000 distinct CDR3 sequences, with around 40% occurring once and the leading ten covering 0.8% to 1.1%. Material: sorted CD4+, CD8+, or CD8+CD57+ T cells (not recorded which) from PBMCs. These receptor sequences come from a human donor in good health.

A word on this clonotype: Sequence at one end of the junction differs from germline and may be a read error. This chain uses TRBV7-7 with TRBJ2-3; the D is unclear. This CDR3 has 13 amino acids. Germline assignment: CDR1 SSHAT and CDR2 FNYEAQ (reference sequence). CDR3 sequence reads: CASSPLTPDTQYF. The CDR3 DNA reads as TGTGCTAGCAGCCCACTCACCCCAGATACGCAGTATTTT.

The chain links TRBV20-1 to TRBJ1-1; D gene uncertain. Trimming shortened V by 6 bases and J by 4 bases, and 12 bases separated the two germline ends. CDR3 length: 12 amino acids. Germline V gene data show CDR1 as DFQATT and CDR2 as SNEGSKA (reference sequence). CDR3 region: CSAPDGVTEAFF. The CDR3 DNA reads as TGCAGTGCGCCGGATGGGGTCACTGAAGCTTTCTTT.

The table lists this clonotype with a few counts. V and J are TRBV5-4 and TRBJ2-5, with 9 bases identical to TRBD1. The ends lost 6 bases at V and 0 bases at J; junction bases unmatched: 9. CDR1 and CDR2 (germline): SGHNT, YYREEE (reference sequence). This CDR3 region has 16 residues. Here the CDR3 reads CASNFGQGRYQETQYF. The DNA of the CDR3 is TGTGCCAGCAACTTCGGACAGGGGCGATACCAAGAGACCCAGTACTTC.

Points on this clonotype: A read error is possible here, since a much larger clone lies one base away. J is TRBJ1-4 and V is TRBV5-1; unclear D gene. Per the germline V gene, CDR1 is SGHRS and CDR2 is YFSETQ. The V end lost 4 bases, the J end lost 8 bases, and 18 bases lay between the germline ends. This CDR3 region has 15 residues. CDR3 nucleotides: TGCGCCAGCAGCGCCGGTTTCGTAGCCGGGGAAAAACTGTTTTTT. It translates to CASSAGFVAGEKLFF.

CDR3 region: CSATRPSTSGYTF. In nucleotides, the CDR3 is TGCAGTGCTACTAGACCCTCAACTTCTGGCTACACCTTC. The rearrangement links TRBV20-1 to TRBJ1-2; D not resolved. Germline loops: CDR1 DFQATT, CDR2 SNEGSKA (reference sequence). The V gene lost 4 bases and the J gene lost 7 bases, with 16 bases spanning the gap. The CDR3 runs 13 residues.

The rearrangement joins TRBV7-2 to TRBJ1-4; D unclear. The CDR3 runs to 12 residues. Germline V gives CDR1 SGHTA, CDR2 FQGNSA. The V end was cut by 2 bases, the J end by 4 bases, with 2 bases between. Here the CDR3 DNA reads TGTGCCAGCAGCTTATTTAATGAAAAACTGTTTTTT. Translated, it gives CASSLFNEKLFF.

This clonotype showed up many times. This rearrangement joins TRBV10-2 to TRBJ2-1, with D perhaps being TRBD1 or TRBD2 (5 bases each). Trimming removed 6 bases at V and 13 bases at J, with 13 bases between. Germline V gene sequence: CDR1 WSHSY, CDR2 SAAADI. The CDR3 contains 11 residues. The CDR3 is CASRAPGRQFF. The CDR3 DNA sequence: TGCGCCAGCAGGGCTCCGGGACGTCAGTTCTTC.

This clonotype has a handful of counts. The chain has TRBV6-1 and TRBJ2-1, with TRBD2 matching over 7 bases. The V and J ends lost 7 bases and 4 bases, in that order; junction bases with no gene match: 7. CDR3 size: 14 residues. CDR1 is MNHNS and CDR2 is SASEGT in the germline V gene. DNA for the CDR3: TGTGCCAGCAACGCGGGAGTGGGGTACAATGAGCAGTTCTTC. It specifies CASNAGVGYNEQFF.

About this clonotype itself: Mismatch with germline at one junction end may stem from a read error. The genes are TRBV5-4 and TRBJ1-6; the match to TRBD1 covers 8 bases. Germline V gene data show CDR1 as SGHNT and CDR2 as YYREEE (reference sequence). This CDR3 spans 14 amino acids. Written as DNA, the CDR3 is TGCGCCAGCGGACAGGGAGCCTATAATCCACCCCTCCACTTT. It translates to CASGQGAYNPPLHF.

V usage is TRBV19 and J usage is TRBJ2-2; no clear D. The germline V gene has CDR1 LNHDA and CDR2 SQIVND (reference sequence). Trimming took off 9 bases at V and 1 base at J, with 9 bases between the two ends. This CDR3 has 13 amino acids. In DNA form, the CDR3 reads TGTGCCAGCCGCAAGGGGAACACCGGGGAGCTGTTTTTT. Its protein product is CASRKGNTGELFF.

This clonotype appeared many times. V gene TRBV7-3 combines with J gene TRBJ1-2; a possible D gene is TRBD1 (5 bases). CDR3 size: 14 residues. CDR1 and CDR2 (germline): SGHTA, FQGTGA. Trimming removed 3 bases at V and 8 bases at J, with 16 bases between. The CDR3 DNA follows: TGTGCCAGCAGCTTCGGGACCCGGGGGGACGGCTACACCTTC. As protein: CASSFGTRGDGYTF. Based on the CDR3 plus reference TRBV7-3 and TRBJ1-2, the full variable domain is GAGVSQTPSNKVTEKGKYVELRCDPISGHTALYWYRQSLGQGPEFLIYFQGTGAADDSGLPNDRFFAVRPEGSVSTLKIQRTERGDSAVYLCASSFGTRGDGYTFGSGTRLTVV.

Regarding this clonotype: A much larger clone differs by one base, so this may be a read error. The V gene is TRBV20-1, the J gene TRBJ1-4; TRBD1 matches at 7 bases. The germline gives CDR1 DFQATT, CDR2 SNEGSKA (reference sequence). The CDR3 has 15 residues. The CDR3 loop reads CGARGRTGESEKLFF. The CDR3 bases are TGCGGTGCTCGTGGGAGAACAGGGGAGTCTGAAAAACTGTTTTTT.

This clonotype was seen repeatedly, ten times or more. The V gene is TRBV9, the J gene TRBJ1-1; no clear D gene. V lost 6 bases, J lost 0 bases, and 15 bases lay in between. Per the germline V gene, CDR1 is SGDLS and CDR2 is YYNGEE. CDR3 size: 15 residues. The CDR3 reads CASKSWAGMNTEAFF. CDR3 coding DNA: TGTGCCAGCAAATCGTGGGCGGGGATGAACACTGAAGCTTTCTTT.

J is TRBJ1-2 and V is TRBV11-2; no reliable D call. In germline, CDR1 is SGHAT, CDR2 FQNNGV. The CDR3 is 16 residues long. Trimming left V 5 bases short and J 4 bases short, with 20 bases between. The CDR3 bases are TGTGCCAGCAGCCCCCTCCGGGCCCACCGTTTCTATGGCTACACCTTC. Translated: CASSPLRAHRFYGYTF.

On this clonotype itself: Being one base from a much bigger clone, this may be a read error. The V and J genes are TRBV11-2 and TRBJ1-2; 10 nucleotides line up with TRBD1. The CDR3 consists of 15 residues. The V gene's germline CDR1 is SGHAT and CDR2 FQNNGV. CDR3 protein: CASSLGGQGPYGCTF. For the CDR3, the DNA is TGTGCCAGCAGCTTAGGGGGACAGGGGCCTTACGGCTGCACCTTC.

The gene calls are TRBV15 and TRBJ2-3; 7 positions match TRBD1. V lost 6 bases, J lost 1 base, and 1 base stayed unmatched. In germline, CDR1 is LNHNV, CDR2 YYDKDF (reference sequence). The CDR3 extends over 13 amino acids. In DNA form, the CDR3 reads TGTGCCACCAGGGGGACAGGCACAGATACGCAGTATTTT. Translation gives CATRGTGTDTQYF.